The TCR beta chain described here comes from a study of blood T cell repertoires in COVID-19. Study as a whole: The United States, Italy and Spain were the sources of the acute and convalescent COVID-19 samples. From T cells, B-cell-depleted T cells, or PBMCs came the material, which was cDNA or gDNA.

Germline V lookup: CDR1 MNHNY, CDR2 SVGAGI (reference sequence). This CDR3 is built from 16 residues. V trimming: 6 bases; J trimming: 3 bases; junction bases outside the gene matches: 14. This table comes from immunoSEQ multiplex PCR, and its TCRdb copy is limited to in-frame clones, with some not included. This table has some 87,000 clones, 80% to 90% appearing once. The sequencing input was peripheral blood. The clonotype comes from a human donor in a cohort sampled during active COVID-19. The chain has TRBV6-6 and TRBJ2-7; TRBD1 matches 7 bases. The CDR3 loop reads CASRPMLGTEDYEQYF. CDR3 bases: TGTGCCAGCAGGCCGATGCTCGGGACAGAAGACTACGAGCAGTACTTC.